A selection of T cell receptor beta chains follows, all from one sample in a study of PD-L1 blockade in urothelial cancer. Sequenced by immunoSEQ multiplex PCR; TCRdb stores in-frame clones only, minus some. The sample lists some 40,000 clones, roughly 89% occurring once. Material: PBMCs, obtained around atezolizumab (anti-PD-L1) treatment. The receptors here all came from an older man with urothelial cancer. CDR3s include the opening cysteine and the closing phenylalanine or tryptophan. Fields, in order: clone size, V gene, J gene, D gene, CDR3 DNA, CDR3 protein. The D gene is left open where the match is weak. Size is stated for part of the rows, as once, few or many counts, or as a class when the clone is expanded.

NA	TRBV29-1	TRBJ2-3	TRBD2	TGCAGCGCCGGACTAGAAAGCGCAGATACGCAGTATTTT	CSAGLESADTQYF
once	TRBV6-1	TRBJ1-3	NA	TGTGCCAGCAGTGAACGGCGAACGGGGACAAGCGGAAACACCATATATTTT	CASSERRTGTSGNTIYF
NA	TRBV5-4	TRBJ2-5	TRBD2	TGTGCCAGCAGCTTGAAAACTAGGGGAGGGGAGACCCAGTACTTC	CASSLKTRGGETQYF
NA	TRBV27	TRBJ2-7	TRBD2	TGTGCCAGCAGTCCCTTATCCAGCGGGAGGTCCTCCTACGAGCAGTACTTC	CASSPLSSGRSSYEQYF
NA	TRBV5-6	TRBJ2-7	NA	TGTGCCAGCAGCAGCGTCGGGGAGCAGTACTTC	CASSSVGEQYF
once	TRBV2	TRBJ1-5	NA	TGTGCCAGCAGGGAGCAGTTACACAATCAGCCCCAGCATTTT	CASREQLHNQPQHF
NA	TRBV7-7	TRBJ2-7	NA	TGTGCCAGCAGCTTACGGGCGGGATCCTCCTACGAGCAGTACTTC	CASSLRAGSSYEQYF
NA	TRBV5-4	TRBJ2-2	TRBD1	TGTGCCAGCAGCCGACAGGGGGCGGGAACCGGGGAGCTGTTTTTT	CASSRQGAGTGELFF
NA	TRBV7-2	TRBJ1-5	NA	TGTGCCAGCAGCTTAGCACATCCTAGCGGGTCGGTAGCAAATCAGCCCCAGCATTTT	CASSLAHPSGSVANQPQHF
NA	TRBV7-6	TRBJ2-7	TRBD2	TGTGCCAGCAGCTTAGGACTTAGCGGGAGCCTCTCCTACGAGCAGTACTTC	CASSLGLSGSLSYEQYF
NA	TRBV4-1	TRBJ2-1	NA	TGCGCCAGCAGCCAAGAGGGCAGGGATGGGGATGAGCAGTTCTTC	CASSQEGRDGDEQFF
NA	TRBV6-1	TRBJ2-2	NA	TGTGCCAGCAGTTTACACAGGAACACCGGGGAGCTGTTTTTT	CASSLHRNTGELFF
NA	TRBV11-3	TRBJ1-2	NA	TGTGCCAGCAGCTTAGTTAGGGGGATTTGGTATGGCTACACCTTC	CASSLVRGIWYGYTF
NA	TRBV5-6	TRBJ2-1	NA	TGTGCCAGCAGCTTGGGCGTTAAGCAGTTCTTC	CASSLGVKQFF
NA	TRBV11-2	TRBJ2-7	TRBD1	TGTGCCAGCAGAGCTACAGGGGGCGCCTACGAGCAGTACTTC	CASRATGGAYEQYF
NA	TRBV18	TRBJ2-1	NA	TGTGCCAGCTCACCACCGACAGAGTACAATGAGCAGTTCTTC	CASSPPTEYNEQFF
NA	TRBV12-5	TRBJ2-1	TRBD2	TGTGCTAGTGGTTTGGTCCGACTAGCGGGAGTACGTGAGCAGTTCTTC	CASGLVRLAGVREQFF
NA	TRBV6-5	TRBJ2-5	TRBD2	TGTGCCAGCAGTCTCGGTAGGACTAGGAGGGAGACCCAGTACTTC	CASSLGRTRRETQYF
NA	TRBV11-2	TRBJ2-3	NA	TGTGCCAGCAGCTTAACAGGGCCGACAGATACGCAGTATTTT	CASSLTGPTDTQYF
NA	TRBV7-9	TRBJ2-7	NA	TGTGCCAGCAGCTTAGAGACAGGATCCTACGAGCAGTACTTC	CASSLETGSYEQYF
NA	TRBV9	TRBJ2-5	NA	TGTGCCAGCAGCGTAGTACCTCGGGGAGGGACCCAGTACTTC	CASSVVPRGGTQYF
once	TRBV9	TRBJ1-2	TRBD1	TGTGCCAGCAGCGTAGGGGACAGGGTGGGGTATGGCTACACCTTC	CASSVGDRVGYGYTF
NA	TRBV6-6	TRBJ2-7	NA	TGTGCCAGCAGTTCCCAGGGGGGCGGTCGGGAGCAGTACTTC	CASSSQGGGREQYF
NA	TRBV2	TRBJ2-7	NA	TGTGCCAGCAGTGCCGCCGAGGGCCACGAGCAGTACTTC	CASSAAEGHEQYF
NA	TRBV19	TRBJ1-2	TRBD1	TGTGCCAGTAGCCCTGGACAGGGCCCTGACTATGGCTACACCTTC	CASSPGQGPDYGYTF
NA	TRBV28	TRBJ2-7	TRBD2	TGTGCCAGCAGTTTAGCGGGAGGATCCTACGAGCAGTACTTC	CASSLAGGSYEQYF
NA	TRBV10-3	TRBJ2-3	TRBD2	TGTGCCATCAGTGAGTCTGGTCGAGCGGGAGTGGGCACAGATACGCAGTATTTT	CAISESGRAGVGTDTQYF
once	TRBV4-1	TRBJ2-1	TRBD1	TGCGCCAGCAGCCGTGGGACAGGGGACAATGAGCAGTTCTTC	CASSRGTGDNEQFF
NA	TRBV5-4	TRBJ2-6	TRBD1	TGTGCCAGCAGCTTCGGACAGGGGGCCCGAAGGGCCAACGTCCTGACTTTC	CASSFGQGARRANVLTF
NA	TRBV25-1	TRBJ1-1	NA	TGTGCCAGCAGCGGAGCGGGGTGGAGGACTGAAGCTTTCTTT	CASSGAGWRTEAFF
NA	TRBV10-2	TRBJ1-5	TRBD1	TGCGCCACCAAGTTGGGACAGGGGAAGGACCAGCCCCAGCATTTT	CATKLGQGKDQPQHF
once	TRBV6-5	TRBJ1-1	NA	TGTGCCAGCAGTTCCTCCCGCGTTACCTACACTGAAGCTTTCTTT	CASSSSRVTYTEAFF
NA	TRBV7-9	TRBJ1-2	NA	TGTGCCAGCAGCTTAGAAGCTAAGTTTCACACCTTC	CASSLEAKFHTF
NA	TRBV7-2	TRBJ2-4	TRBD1	TGTGCCAGCAGCGCGGGACAGGGGGTGAAAAACATTCAGTACTTC	CASSAGQGVKNIQYF
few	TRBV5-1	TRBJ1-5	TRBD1	TGCGCCAGCAGCGCGGGGACAGGGAGCAATCAGCCCCAGCATTTT	CASSAGTGSNQPQHF
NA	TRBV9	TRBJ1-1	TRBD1	TGTGCCAGCAGCGTAGCCGCCCGGGACAGAGAAGCTTTCTTT	CASSVAARDREAFF
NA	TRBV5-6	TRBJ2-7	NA	TGTGCCAGCAGCGCACTGGACTATTGGGGTTCCTACGAGCAGTACTTC	CASSALDYWGSYEQYF
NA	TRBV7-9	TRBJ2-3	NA	TGTGCCAGCAGCTCCGCAGATACGCAGTATTTT	CASSSADTQYF
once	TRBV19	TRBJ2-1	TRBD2	TGTGCCAGTAGTATAGGGAAAACTAGCGGGAAACCTAGAGATGAGCAGTTCTTC	CASSIGKTSGKPRDEQFF
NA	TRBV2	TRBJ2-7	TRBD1	TGTGCCAGCAGGGGACAGGGCTACGAGCAGTACTTC	CASRGQGYEQYF
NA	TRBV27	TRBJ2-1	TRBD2	TGTGCCAGCAGTTCCTGGACTAGCGGGAGGGCCGCTGAGCAGTTCTTC	CASSSWTSGRAAEQFF
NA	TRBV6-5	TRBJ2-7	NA	TGTGCCAGCAGTTTCAGCGGACAGATCAATAAATACGAGCAGTACTTC	CASSFSGQINKYEQYF
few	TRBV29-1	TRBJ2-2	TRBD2	TGCAGCGTTTCCGGGACTAGCGGGAGGGCCGGCGGGGAGCTGTTTTTT	CSVSGTSGRAGGELFF
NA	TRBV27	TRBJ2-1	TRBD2	TGTGCCAGCAGTGCATTGACTAGCGGACTAGGTTTTAATGAGCAGTTCTTC	CASSALTSGLGFNEQFF
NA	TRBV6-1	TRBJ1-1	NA	TGTGCCAGCAGTGACGTAAGAGCGGGGATTGAAGCTTTCTTT	CASSDVRAGIEAFF